These T cell receptor beta chains were read from a single sample in a study of blood T cells in healthy people across ages. TCRdb re-analysed the 5' RACE reads in MiXCR, keeping a single row per CDR3 protein. Of approximately 1,700,000 distinct CDR3 sequences listed, about 39% were seen once; the top ten hold around 23%. The sequencing sample was made of blood. These receptor sequences come from a human donor in good health. Both conserved end residues are part of each CDR3. Fields, in order: D gene, V gene, CDR3 length, clone size, J gene, CDR3 DNA, CDR3 protein. D genes are given only for firm matches. Expanded clones get a size class; other rows say once, few or many, or leave the size out.

TRBD1	TRBV2	14	-	TRBJ2-3	TGTGCCAGCAGTGGCCGAGGGGGCTCGGTTACGCAGTATTTT	CASSGRGGSVTQYF
-	TRBV28	15	few	TRBJ2-6	TGTGCCAGCAGTTTTCGAGCCTCTGGGGCCAACGTCCTGACTTTC	CASSFRASGANVLTF
TRBD1	TRBV29-1	15	few	TRBJ1-2	TGCAGCGTTGAAGAAGAACAGGGGGCGATCTATGGCTACACCTTC	CSVEEEQGAIYGYTF
-	TRBV29-1	14	few	TRBJ2-2	TGCAGCGTTGGATCCCGGGGAGGCACCGGGGAGCTGTTTTTT	CSVGSRGGTGELFF
-	TRBV27	12	many	TRBJ1-2	TGTGCCAGCAGTTCCGGGGGCCGTGGCTACACCTTC	CASSSGGRGYTF
-	TRBV29-1	14	-	TRBJ1-3	TGCAGCGTTGAGGATTGGGAGTCTGGAAACACCATATATTTT	CSVEDWESGNTIYF
-	TRBV20-1	12	once	TRBJ1-1	TGCAGTGCTAGTCCAGGTGCCACTGAAGCTTTCTTT	CSASPGATEAFF
-	TRBV12-5	13	few	TRBJ1-2	TGTGCTAGTGGTTTGGACCCCTGGGATGGCTACACCTTC	CASGLDPWDGYTF
-	TRBV7-9	13	few	TRBJ2-7	TGTGCCAGCAGCTTCATTACCTCCTACGAGCAGTACTTC	CASSFITSYEQYF
-	TRBV4-3	10	few	TRBJ2-5	TGCGCCAGGTATCAAGAGACCCAGTACTTC	CARYQETQYF
-	TRBV7-7	13	-	TRBJ2-3	TGTGCTAGCAGCTCGGGACTGTCAGATACGCAGTATTTT	CASSSGLSDTQYF
-	TRBV28	12	-	TRBJ2-1	TGTACCAGCAGTTTCAGTTACAATGAGCAGTTCTTC	CTSSFSYNEQFF
-	TRBV6-1	14	-	TRBJ2-7	TGTGCCAGCAGTGACAAATGGGACTCGGGCGAGCAGTACTTC	CASSDKWDSGEQYF
-	TRBV7-8	13	-	TRBJ2-7	TGTGCCAGCAGCCCCTACCCTGGGTACGAGCAGTACTTC	CASSPYPGYEQYF
-	TRBV20-1	16	few	TRBJ2-5	TGCAGTGCTAGAACAGGCGGGGGCACCGTCCAAGAGACCCAGTACTTC	CSARTGGGTVQETQYF
-	TRBV7-6	15	-	TRBJ2-7	TGTGCCAGCAGCTCTCGACAAGGGGAAAGCTACGAGCAGTACTTC	CASSSRQGESYEQYF
TRBD1	TRBV10-3	18	-	TRBJ2-6	TGTGCCATCAGTGACCGGGACAGGGGCCTCTCTGGGGCCAACGTCCTGACTTTC	CAISDRDRGLSGANVLTF
-	TRBV4-2	15	-	TRBJ2-2	TGTGCCAGCAGCCAGGGGCAGGGCTTACCCGGGGAGCTGTTTTTT	CASSQGQGLPGELFF
-	TRBV20-1	11	-	TRBJ2-3	TGCAGTGAAGATGAACTGGATACGCAGTATTTT	CSEDELDTQYF
-	TRBV29-1	10	few	TRBJ1-1	TGCAGCGTATGGGACGGTGAAGCTTTCTTT	CSVWDGEAFF
TRBD2	TRBV11-2	14	few	TRBJ2-3	TGTGCCAGCAGCCCCGGGGGGGCATGGGATACGCAGTATTTT	CASSPGGAWDTQYF
TRBD1	TRBV12-5	14	few	TRBJ2-4	TGTGCTAGTGGTCCGGGAAGGGGGCGTGACATTCAGTACTTC	CASGPGRGRDIQYF
-	TRBV7-2	13	-	TRBJ1-2	TGTGCCAGCAGCTTAGAAAGGGAGGATGGCTACACCTTC	CASSLEREDGYTF
TRBD1	TRBV7-6	15	-	TRBJ2-5	TGTGCCAGCAGCCGGACCGCAGGGGGTCAAGAGACCCAGTACTTC	CASSRTAGGQETQYF
TRBD2	TRBV19	13	-	TRBJ2-5	TGTGCCGGTAGTATTGGGAGGGGAGAGGAGCAGTACTTC	CAGSIGRGEEQYF
-	TRBV12-3/TRBV12-4	12	few	TRBJ2-1	TGTGCCAGCAGCTTTGTGTACAATGAGCAGTTCTTC	CASSFVYNEQFF
TRBD1	TRBV10-3	15	-	TRBJ2-7	TGCGCCATCAGTGAAGACAGGGTAAGCTCCTACGAGCAGTACTTC	CAISEDRVSSYEQYF
-	TRBV7-2	14	few	TRBJ2-1	TGTGCCAGCAGCTCCTACGGACAGCGTATTGAGCAGTTCTTC	CASSSYGQRIEQFF